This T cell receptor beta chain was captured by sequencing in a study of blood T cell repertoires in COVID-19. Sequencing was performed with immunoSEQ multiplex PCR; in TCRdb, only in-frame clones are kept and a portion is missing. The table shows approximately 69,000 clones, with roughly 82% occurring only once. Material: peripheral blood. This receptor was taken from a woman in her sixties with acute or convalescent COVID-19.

The CDR3 spells CASSFSYGGDYEQYF. The CDR3 DNA sequence: TGTGCCAGCAGCTTTTCTTATGGGGGGGACTACGAGCAGTACTTC. This rearrangement joins TRBV11-3 to TRBJ2-7; 7 bases are a match to TRBD2. The CDR3 length is 15 residues. The germline V gene has CDR1 SGHNT and CDR2 YENEEA. J was trimmed by 3 bases and V by 3 bases; bases with no gene match: 8. The full variable domain, rest sourced from reference TRBV11-3 and TRBJ2-7, is EAGVVQSPRYKIIEKKQPVAFWCNPISGHNTLYWYLQNLGQGPELLIRYENEEAVDDSQLPKDRFSAERLKGVDSTLKIQPAELGDSAVYLCASSFSYGGDYEQYFGPGTRLTVT.